This TCR beta chain was recorded in a study of T cell repertoires in ileal Crohn's disease. At the level of the study: Operated complications were stricturing disease (roughly 61%) and penetrating disease (around 40%).

Eligibility required adulthood, ileal or ileocolonic Crohn's disease and indicated ileocolonic resection. Deletions cut 5 bases from V and 10 bases from J, with 12 bases between. Germline V gene data show CDR1 as MNHNY and CDR2 as SVGAGI (reference sequence). CDR3 size: 12 residues. Repertoires were generated with immunoSEQ multiplex PCR, while TCRdb's copy carries only in-frame clones and drops some. The sample contains roughly 16,000 clones, more than 85% of which appear only once. The sample consisted of ileal tissue. The origin of this receptor is an adult with Crohn's disease. The chain employs TRBV6-6 and TRBJ1-3; TRBD1 is a possible D gene (5 bases). CDR3 nucleotides: TGTGCCAGCAGTGGCACAGGTGGTACCATATATTTT. Protein: CASSGTGGTIYF.